The entry that follows covers one T cell receptor (beta chain) sequence. Its antigen is not known. The sample comes from a study of T cells after yellow fever vaccination. In making TCR cDNA, 5'RACE template switching added a universal primer site and UMIs to it. TCRdb passed the 5' RACE reads through MiXCR, listing each CDR3 protein once. This table has around 340,000 distinct CDR3 sequences, roughly 9.4% appearing once. Points from the study as a whole: Reappearing after the booster were most of the clones from primary vaccination (96% CD4, 88% CD8). Abundant contaminating clonotypes from the bulk population could appear in FACS-sorted repertoires.

Trimming took 7 bases from V and 2 from J, leaving 12 bases between them. This CDR3 comprises 13 residues. The sample was PBMCs, taken on the day of the first yellow fever vaccination. The clonotype was recovered from a young man who received the YFV17D yellow fever vaccine. The chain uses TRBV12-3 or TRBV12-4 and TRBJ2-7, with D possibly TRBD2 on 5 matching bases. The CDR3 spells CASTQAGPYEQYF. The DNA of the CDR3 is TGTGCCAGCACCCAGGCGGGCCCCTACGAGCAGTACTTC.